What follows describes a single T cell receptor beta chain. The antigen remains unidentified. Sorted subsets were amplified in replicate PCRs using 150 to 250 ng DNA, approximately 30,000 T cell genomes. Generated by immunoSEQ multiplex PCR, the TCRdb table keeps only in-frame clones and is missing some. The data hold about 960,000 clones, with less than 85% observed a single time. The data were obtained in a study of shared clonotypes between healthy human individuals. The V end was cut by 0 bases, the J end by 7 bases, with 9 bases between. CDR3 length: 14 amino acids. The germline V gene has CDR1 SEHNR and CDR2 FQNEAQ (reference sequence). Study-level results: Exclusively blood specimens were collected; tissue repertoires likely differ.

This chain uses TRBV7-9 with TRBJ2-2; the D gene is possibly TRBD2 (5 bases). The origin of this receptor is a man aged 18 to 35 in good health. Sequenced: memory CD4+ T cells sorted from blood. Stated subset: CD45RA-negative fraction. The CDR3 reads CASSLAGASGELFF. The CDR3 DNA is TGTGCCAGCAGCTTAGCGGGAGCGAGCGGGGAGCTGTTTTTT. Combining the CDR3 with reference TRBV7-9 and TRBJ2-2 gives the whole variable domain DTGVSQNPRHKITKRGQNVTFRCDPISEHNRLYWYRQTLGQGPEFLTYFQNEAQLEKSRLLSDRFSAERPKGSFSTLEIQRTEQGDSAMYLCASSLAGASGELFFGEGSRLTVL.